This T cell receptor (beta chain) was identified in a study of CD8 T cells in ankylosing spondylitis. This clonotype was detected a few times. Its antigen is unknown. Using its own MiXCR run on the 5' RACE reads, TCRdb lists one record per CDR3 protein. The table records around 130,000 distinct CDR3 sequences, roughly 18% of them present only once. Findings and limits, study-wide: What appeared characteristic of ankylosing spondylitis blood was a TCR beta motif of under 10 highly homologous variants. As for the disease-linked clones, they showed a CD8+ phenotype and occurred at relatively low frequencies in peripheral blood.

The CDR3 is made up of 15 amino acids. Germline V gene sequence: CDR1 MDHEN, CDR2 SYDVKM. V shed 2 bases and J 4 bases; nucleotides not matched to a gene: 2. This receptor was identified in a male donor with ankylosing spondylitis. Sequenced input: blood, either unsorted or a sorted T cell fraction (not recorded which). This rearrangement joins TRBV28 to TRBJ2-1, with TRBD2 matching over 10 bases. This chain's CDR3 is CASSLELAGYNEQFF. The CDR3 region has the DNA TGTGCCAGCAGTTTAGAACTAGCGGGGTACAATGAGCAGTTCTTC.